This entry features one TCR beta chain sequence. The CDR3 spans 16 residues. Per the germline V gene, CDR1 is PRHDT and CDR2 is FYEKMQ (reference sequence). V dropped 5 bases and J dropped 1 base, with 17 bases sitting between them. Original processing notes: Amplified reference gene primers provided the basis for estimating nucleated cell counts. This table comes from immunoSEQ multiplex PCR, and its TCRdb copy is limited to in-frame clones, with some not included. That table supplies the V and J calls and clone size; D and trimming were determined from the DNA. The repertoire has 200,000 or so clones, 83% of them found once; the top ten carry approximately 4.8%. The sample belongs to a study of blood T cell repertoires in COVID-19. Study-wide background: T cells, B-cell-depleted T cells, or PBMCs provided the cDNA or gDNA that served as material.

Residents of 24 US areas, aged about 18 to 89 years, made up the participants. Sequencing used PBMCs or T cells enriched from blood (not recorded which). The sequence came from a woman aged 45-60 years who had been exposed to COVID-19. This chain connects TRBV13 to TRBJ1-2; a weak D match, TRBD1 (5 bases). In DNA, the CDR3 is TGTGCCAGCAGCCCGTCGGGGCGGGGGAATAACTATGGCTACACCTTC. This sequence encodes CASSPSGRGNNYGYTF.